This T cell receptor beta chain is from a study of PD-1 and CTLA-4 blockade in melanoma. The germline V and J ends were trimmed by 0 bases and 3 bases, with 7 bases remaining between them. Germline-derived CDR1 and CDR2 are SGHRS and YFSETQ. The CDR3 runs to 13 residues. Method: immunoSEQ multiplex PCR; TCRdb's copy keeps in-frame clones and lacks some. Of roughly 30,000 clones listed, about 88% are singletons. This clonotype originated in a human donor with melanoma. The sequencing here drew on CD8+ T cells from peripheral blood, taken before anti-PD-1 treatment. The gene calls are TRBV5-1 and TRBJ2-7; D uncertain. The CDR3 region has the DNA TGCGCCAGCAGCTTGGGTCAGCTCTACGAGCAGTACTTC. This sequence encodes CASSLGQLYEQYF.